The next 20 T cell receptor beta chains were all read from a single sample in a study of OX40 agonist ivuxolimab in advanced cancers. Clones were read by immunoSEQ multiplex PCR, and TCRdb kept only the in-frame ones, dropping some. The sample consists of roughly 73,000 clones, roughly nine tenths of them appearing once. The sample in question was CD4+ or CD8+ T cells sorted from blood, obtained in a trial of the OX40 agonist ivuxolimab. The receptors were gathered from an adult with an advanced solid tumor such as melanoma, head and neck, liver or kidney cancer.

The chain carries TRBV2 and TRBJ2-7; TRBD1 matches at 7 bases. Germline trimming cut 5 bases from V and 6 bases from J; bases unmatched to any gene: 4. Germline loops: CDR1 SNHLY, CDR2 FYNNEI. The CDR3 sequence is 12 residues long. The CDR3 loop reads CASSSQGIEQYF. In DNA form, the CDR3 reads TGTGCCAGCAGTTCACAGGGGATCGAGCAGTACTTC.

J is TRBJ1-2 and V is TRBV6-1; D unclear. The CDR3 spans 13 residues. Germline V CDR1 and CDR2: MNHNS, SASEGT. The V end was cut by 2 bases, the J end by 2 bases, with 6 bases between. The chain's CDR3 is CASSERRNYGYTF. The CDR3 DNA reads as TGTGCCAGCAGTGAACGACGGAACTATGGCTACACCTTC.

The chain combines TRBV6-5 with TRBJ1-3; a weak D match, TRBD1 (6 bases). CDR1 is MNHEY, CDR2 SVGAGI, per germline. This CDR3 has 14 amino acids. V lost 5 bases, J lost 2 bases, and 10 bases lay in between. The chain's CDR3 is CASSNRAAGNTIYF. For the CDR3, the DNA is TGTGCCAGCAGTAACAGGGCAGCTGGAAACACCATATATTTT.

This chain connects TRBV18 to TRBJ2-7; weak D call: TRBD2 (5 bases). Looked up from germline, CDR1 is KGHSH and CDR2 is LQKENI. The CDR3 covers 17 residues. V lost 3 bases, J lost 9 bases, and 27 bases lay in between. The CDR3 reads CASSPRSTAEDALGQYF. CDR3 DNA sequence: TGTGCCAGCTCACCCCGGAGCACGGCGGAGGATGCGTTAGGGCAGTACTTC.

The chain is built from TRBV7-8 and TRBJ1-5; perhaps TRBD1 as D (6 bases). Germline V gives CDR1 SGHVS, CDR2 FQNEAQ. This CDR3 has 16 residues. V shed 2 bases and J shed 2 bases, with 13 bases lying between them. For the CDR3, the DNA is TGTGCCAGCAGCTTACAGGGGAGATTAGGCAATCAGCCCCAGCATTTT. It codes for CASSLQGRLGNQPQHF.

J is TRBJ1-5 and V is TRBV30, with TRBD1 matching 10 bases. This CDR3 has 14 amino acids. Germline CDR1 reads GTSNPN; CDR2 reads SVGIG (reference sequence). V lost 2 bases, J lost 5 bases, and 3 bases stayed unmatched. This CDR3 is CAWSPTGGYQPQHF. In nucleotides, the CDR3 is TGTGCCTGGAGTCCGACAGGGGGCTATCAGCCCCAGCATTTT. The whole variable domain, remainder taken from reference TRBV30 and TRBJ1-5, is SQTIHQWPATLVQPVGSPLSLECTVEGTSNPNLYWYRQAAGRGLQLLFYSVGIGQISSEVPQNLSASRPQDRQFILSSKKLLLSDSGFYLCAWSPTGGYQPQHFGDGTRLSIL.

In DNA, the CDR3 is TGTGCCAGTAGTATGCGGACAGCTGACTCTGGAAACACCATATATTTT. Residues: CASSMRTADSGNTIYF. The rearrangement links TRBV19 to TRBJ1-3; tentative D call: TRBD1 (6 bases). Germline lookup yields CDR1 LNHDA and CDR2 SQIVND (reference sequence). This CDR3 spans 16 amino acids. Trimming took 3 bases from V and 0 from J, leaving 12 bases between them. Filled out from reference TRBV19 and TRBJ1-3, the complete variable domain reads DGGITQSPKYLFRKEGQNVTLSCEQNLNHDAMYWYRQDPGQGLRLIYYSQIVNDFQKGDIAEGYSVSREKKESFPLTVTSAQKNPTAFYLCASSMRTADSGNTIYFGEGSWLTVV.

The chain carries TRBV7-2 and TRBJ2-1, with no clear D. V gave up 3 bases and J gave up 3 bases, with 12 bases separating them. This CDR3 comprises 15 residues. The germline V gene has CDR1 SGHTA and CDR2 FQGNSA. The CDR3: CASSFKGGGYNEQFF. In DNA form, the CDR3 reads TGTGCCAGCAGCTTCAAGGGCGGCGGCTACAATGAGCAGTTCTTC.

This rearrangement joins TRBV6-1 to TRBJ2-1; 9 bases match TRBD2. Germline CDR1 MNHNS, CDR2 SASEGT. This CDR3 comprises 15 residues. Trimming removed 6 bases from V and 5 bases from J; junction bases left unmatched: 8. The CDR3 coding sequence is TGTGCCAGCAGGGGTCTAGCGGGGCAAAACAATGAGCAGTTCTTC. Translating it yields CASRGLAGQNNEQFF.

This clone was found a few times. This sequence joins TRBV5-4 and TRBJ2-3; D is unresolved. The germline CDR1 and CDR2 sequences are SGHNT and YYREEE (reference sequence). The CDR3 contains 14 residues. Trimming removed 5 bases from V and 0 bases from J, with 10 bases in between. CDR3 protein: CASSFPDSTDTQYF. Here the CDR3 DNA reads TGTGCCAGCAGTTTCCCCGATAGCACAGATACGCAGTATTTT.

The CDR3 bases are TGTGCCAGCAGCTTGGTCCCACAAGACAGGTTTACCAGTGATGGCTACACCTTC. Amino acids: CASSLVPQDRFTSDGYTF. V and J are TRBV5-5 and TRBJ1-2; D may be TRBD1 (6 bases). The CDR3 contains 18 residues. The germline gives CDR1 SGHKS, CDR2 YYEKEE (reference sequence). The V gene lost 0 bases and the J gene lost 6 bases, with 24 bases spanning the gap.

The rearrangement links TRBV7-8 to TRBJ2-2; no definite D call. Germline-derived CDR1 and CDR2 are SGHVS and FQNEAQ. This CDR3 region has 17 residues. V lost 5 bases to trimming and J lost 0 bases, with 16 bases between them. Written as DNA, the CDR3 is TGTGCCAGCAGCCGCTTGAGGCGTCGAGCGAACACCGGGGAGCTGTTTTTT. Protein product: CASSRLRRRANTGELFF.

The chain is built from TRBV28 and TRBJ1-4; 7 bases align to TRBD1. This CDR3 has 14 amino acids. V shed 5 bases, J shed 8 bases, and the junction held 8 bases outside the gene matches. Germline CDR1 reads MDHEN; CDR2 reads SYDVKM. The CDR3 region has the DNA TGTGCCAGCAGTAAAGGGGGCTTTCGGGAAAAACTGTTTTTT. It translates to CASSKGGFREKLFF.

The chain links TRBV5-1 to TRBJ2-5; D gene ambiguous. Deletions cut 2 bases from V and 5 bases from J, with 19 bases between. The CDR3 totals 16 residues. Germline values: CDR1 SGHRS, CDR2 YFSETQ. In nucleotides, the CDR3 is TGCGCCAGCAGCTTTGGGGTGACATTCGGTGTCGAGACCCAGTACTTC. Translating gives CASSFGVTFGVETQYF.

The V call is TRBV7-6, the J call TRBJ2-3; 10 nucleotides line up with TRBD2. The J segment lost 2 bases and the V segment lost 4 bases, leaving 6 bases of the junction unmatched. The CDR3 sequence is 16 residues long. Germline CDR1 SGHVS, CDR2 FNYEAQ. The CDR3 sequence is CASSSLAGTHTDTQYF. The CDR3 DNA reads TGTGCCAGCAGCTCACTAGCGGGAACACACACAGATACGCAGTATTTT. Filled out from reference TRBV7-6 and TRBJ2-3, the complete variable domain reads GAGVSQSPRYKVTKRGQDVALRCDPISGHVSLYWYRQALGQGPEFLTYFNYEAQQDKSGLPNDRFSAERPEGSISTLTIQRTEQRDSAMYRCASSSLAGTHTDTQYFGPGTRLTVL.

This chain uses TRBV6-5 with TRBJ1-1, with a possible D match to TRBD1 (6 bases). The CDR3 runs to 12 residues. V shed 6 bases and J shed 4 bases, with 9 bases lying between them. Germline V gives CDR1 MNHEY, CDR2 SVGAGI. The CDR3 sequence: CASSPDSTEAFF. The CDR3 DNA reads TGTGCCAGCAGCCCGGACAGCACTGAAGCTTTCTTT.

The chain has TRBV9 and TRBJ2-2; the match to TRBD2 covers 8 bases. The trim removed 2 bases at V and 0 bases at J, leaving 12 bases unmatched. CDR3 length equals 19 residues. The germline V gene has CDR1 SGDLS and CDR2 YYNGEE. CDR3 nucleotide sequence: TGTGCCAGCAGCGTGGCCAGCGGGGGCCGAGCAACGAACACCGGGGAGCTGTTTTTT. Translation: CASSVASGGRATNTGELFF.

V gene TRBV5-1 combines with J gene TRBJ1-1, with 7 bases identical to TRBD1. The CDR3 length is 16 residues. V shed 4 bases and J 0 bases; nucleotides not matched to a gene: 9. CDR1 is SGHRS and CDR2 is YFSETQ in the germline V gene. CDR3 in DNA: TGCGCCAGCAGCATACAGGGGCTCCACATGAACACTGAAGCTTTCTTT. Translated, it gives CASSIQGLHMNTEAFF.

Comment on this clone: This CDR3 is also generated by other DNA sequences in the sample. The J gene is TRBJ1-1, the V gene TRBV6-1; 8 bases line up with TRBD1. The ends lost 7 bases at V and 3 bases at J; junction bases unmatched: 4. The germline V gene has CDR1 MNHNS and CDR2 SASEGT. The CDR3 loop spans 13 amino acids. The DNA of the CDR3 is TGTGCCAGCAAGACAGGGGAAGACACTGAAGCTTTCTTT. It specifies CASKTGEDTEAFF.

This clone is a singleton in its sample. The chain employs TRBV27 and TRBJ1-1; D possibly corresponds to TRBD1 (5 bases). The germline V and J ends were trimmed by 5 bases and 0 bases, with 31 bases remaining between them. The germline V gene encodes CDR1 MNHEY and CDR2 SMNVEV (reference sequence). The CDR3 is 21 amino acids. In DNA form, the CDR3 reads TGTGCCAGCAGTCCCAGGGTTACGGCACCGGGTGGGTTTAGACTGAACACTGAAGCTTTCTTT. This gives the protein CASSPRVTAPGGFRLNTEAFF.